These 8 T cell receptor beta chains share one sample of origin, sequenced in a study of STAT5B mutations in CD4+ large granular lymphocyte leukemia. Repertoires were generated with immunoSEQ multiplex PCR, while TCRdb's copy carries only in-frame clones and drops some. Counted here are fewer than 40,000 clones, about 89% occurring once; the ten biggest clones make up about 0.42%. The sample comprised CD4+ T cells from blood buffy coats. These TCRs come from a human donor in good health.

The V and J genes are TRBV7-2 and TRBJ2-1; 14 bases are shared with TRBD2. The CDR3 covers 18 residues. In germline, CDR1 is SGHTA, CDR2 FQGNSA. Unmatched junction bases numbered 12, after V lost 4 bases and J lost 7 bases. The CDR3 spells CASSSGLAGGLTRNEQFF. In nucleotides, the CDR3 is TGTGCCAGCAGCTCCGGACTAGCGGGAGGCCTCACTCGGAATGAGCAGTTCTTC.

V gene TRBV4-2 combines with J gene TRBJ2-7; 7 nucleotides line up with TRBD2. CDR3 length equals 17 residues. Germline V lookup: CDR1 LGHNA, CDR2 YNFKEQ. Germline trimming cut 0 bases from V and 3 bases from J; bases unmatched to any gene: 11. The CDR3 region has the DNA TGTGCCAGCAGCCAAGATCAAAAGCGGGATAACCACTACGAGCAGTACTTC. Translation gives CASSQDQKRDNHYEQYF.

The chain couples TRBV29-1 to TRBJ1-1; TRBD1 is a possible D gene (5 bases). V lost 5 bases and J 5 bases, leaving 15 bases between the germline ends. CDR3 length equals 13 residues. Germline V gene lookup returns CDR1 SQVTM and CDR2 ANQGSEA. CDR3 nucleotide sequence: TGCAGCGTTCGGGGGGGGGATGGGACTGAAGCTTTCTTT. It translates to CSVRGGDGTEAFF.

The chain combines TRBV7-9 with TRBJ2-7, with D hard to call. V lost 2 bases to trimming and J lost 3 bases, with 8 bases between them. Germline CDR1 reads SEHNR; CDR2 reads FQNEAQ (reference sequence). The length of the CDR3 is 13 residues. The CDR3 coding sequence is TGTGCCAGCAGCTTATTGAACAGCTACGAGCAGTACTTC. Translation gives CASSLLNSYEQYF. The whole variable domain, remainder taken from reference TRBV7-9 and TRBJ2-7, is DTGVSQNPRHKITKRGQNVTFRCDPISEHNRLYWYRQTLGQGPEFLTYFQNEAQLEKSRLLSDRFSAERPKGSFSTLEIQRTEQGDSAMYLCASSLLNSYEQYFGPGTRLTVT.

J is TRBJ2-3 and V is TRBV7-2; 12 bases fit TRBD2. J was trimmed by 4 bases and V by 2 bases; bases with no gene match: 4. Germline V gene lookup returns CDR1 SGHTA and CDR2 FQGNSA. This CDR3 has 16 residues. CDR3 region: CASSLLAGGSPDTQYF. The CDR3 nucleotides read TGTGCCAGCAGCTTACTAGCGGGAGGGTCTCCAGATACGCAGTATTTT.

On this clone itself: An end of the junction differs from the germline gene, which may be a read error. This chain joins TRBV29-1 and TRBJ2-1, with 8 bases matching TRBD1. The germline gives CDR1 SQVTM, CDR2 ANQGSEA. The CDR3 is made up of 16 amino acids. The CDR3 region is CSVKEGTGLGGGEQFF. The CDR3, as DNA: TGCAGCGTTAAAGAGGGGACAGGTTTAGGGGGTGGGGAGCAGTTCTTC.

The rearrangement joins TRBV7-2 to TRBJ2-1; D is possibly TRBD2 (5 bases). Germline assignment: CDR1 SGHTA and CDR2 FQGNSA. This CDR3 is 13 amino acids long. V was cut by 5 bases and J by 9 bases, with 14 bases left in between. The CDR3 DNA reads as TGTGCCAGCAGCGCCTGGACTGGAAGTGAGCAGTTCTTC. Residues: CASSAWTGSEQFF.

This chain uses TRBV25-1 with TRBJ2-1; D is undetermined. V gave up 0 bases and J gave up 8 bases, with 5 bases separating them. Germline V CDR1 and CDR2: MGHDK, SYGVNS. The CDR3 loop spans 12 amino acids. CDR3: CASSEYRDEQFF. DNA for the CDR3: TGTGCCAGCAGTGAATATAGGGATGAGCAGTTCTTC.